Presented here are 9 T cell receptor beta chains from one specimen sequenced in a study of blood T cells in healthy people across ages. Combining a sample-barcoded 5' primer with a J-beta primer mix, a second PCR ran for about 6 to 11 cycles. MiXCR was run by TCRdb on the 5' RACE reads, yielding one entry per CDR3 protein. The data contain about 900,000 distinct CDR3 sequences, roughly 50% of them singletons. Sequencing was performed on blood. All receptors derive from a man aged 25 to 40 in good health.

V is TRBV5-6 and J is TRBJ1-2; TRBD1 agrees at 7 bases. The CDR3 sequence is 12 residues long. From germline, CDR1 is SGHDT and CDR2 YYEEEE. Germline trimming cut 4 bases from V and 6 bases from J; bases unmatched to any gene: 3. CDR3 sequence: CASSDTGDGYTF. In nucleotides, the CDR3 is TGTGCCAGCAGCGATACAGGGGATGGCTACACCTTC.

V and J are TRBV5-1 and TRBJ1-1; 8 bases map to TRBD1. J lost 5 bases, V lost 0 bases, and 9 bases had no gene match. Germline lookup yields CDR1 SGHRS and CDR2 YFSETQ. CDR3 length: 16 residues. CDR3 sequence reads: CASSLARQGAGTEAFF. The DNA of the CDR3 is TGCGCCAGCAGCTTGGCACGGCAGGGGGCTGGAACTGAAGCTTTCTTT.

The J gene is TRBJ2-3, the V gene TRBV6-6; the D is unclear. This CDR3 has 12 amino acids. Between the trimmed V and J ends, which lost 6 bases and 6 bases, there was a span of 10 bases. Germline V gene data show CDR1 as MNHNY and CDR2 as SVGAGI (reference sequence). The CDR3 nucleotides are TGTGCCAGCAGCCCCATGAGGGATACGCAGTATTTT. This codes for CASSPMRDTQYF.

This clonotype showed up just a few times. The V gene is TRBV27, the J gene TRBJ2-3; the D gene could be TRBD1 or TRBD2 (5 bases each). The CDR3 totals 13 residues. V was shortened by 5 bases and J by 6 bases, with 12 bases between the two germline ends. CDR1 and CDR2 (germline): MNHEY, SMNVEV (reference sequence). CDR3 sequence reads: CASSPREGDTQYF. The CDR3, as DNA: TGTGCCAGCAGTCCCCGCGAGGGGGATACGCAGTATTTT.

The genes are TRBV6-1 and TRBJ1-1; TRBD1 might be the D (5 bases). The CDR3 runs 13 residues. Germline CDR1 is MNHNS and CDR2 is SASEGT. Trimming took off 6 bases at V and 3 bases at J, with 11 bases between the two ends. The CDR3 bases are TGTGCCAGCAGGGATGGGGGGTACACTGAAGCTTTCTTT. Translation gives CASRDGGYTEAFF.

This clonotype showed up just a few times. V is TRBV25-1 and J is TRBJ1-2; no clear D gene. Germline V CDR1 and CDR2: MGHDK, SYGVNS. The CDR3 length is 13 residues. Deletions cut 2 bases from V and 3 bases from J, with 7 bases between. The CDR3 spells CASSELKDYGYTF. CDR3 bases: TGTGCCAGCAGTGAACTGAAGGACTATGGCTACACCTTC.

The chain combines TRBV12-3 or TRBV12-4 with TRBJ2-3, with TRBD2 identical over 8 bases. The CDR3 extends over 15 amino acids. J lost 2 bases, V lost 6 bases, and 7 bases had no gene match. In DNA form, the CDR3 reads TGTGCCAGCAGCCATAGCGGGGCGCTCACAGATACGCAGTATTTT. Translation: CASSHSGALTDTQYF.

CDR3 sequence (DNA): TGTGCCAGCAGTTCACGGATCTACGAGCAGTACTTC. This translates into CASSSRIYEQYF. The gene calls are TRBV12-3 or TRBV12-4 and TRBJ2-7; unclear D gene. With 4 bases removed from V and 3 bases from J, the gap between germline ends came to 7 bases. This CDR3 contains 12 residues.

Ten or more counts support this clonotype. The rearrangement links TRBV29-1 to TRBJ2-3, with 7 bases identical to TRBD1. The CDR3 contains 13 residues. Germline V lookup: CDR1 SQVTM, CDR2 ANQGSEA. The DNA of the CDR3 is TGCGGGGGAACAGGGGTAAGCCCAGATACGCAGTATTTT. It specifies CGGTGVSPDTQYF.